The 24 T cell receptor beta chains below were found in one sample sequenced in a study of vaccination effects on CD4 cells after COVID-19. TCRdb's table, derived via immunoSEQ multiplex PCR, lists solely in-frame clones and lacks some. The sample yields about 45,000 clones, 65% to 80% seen once. Scientists isolated CD4+ T cells after an approximately 10-day culture period ended. Two-dose vaccination with either BNT162b2 or mRNA-1273 was given to the participants. These TCRs are of unknown antigen specificity. The sample was CD4+ T cells from PBMCs cultured without peptide, taken after COVID-19 vaccination. These receptors were obtained from a human donor who received a COVID-19 vaccine.

This clone turned up a few times. The gene calls are TRBV6-7 and TRBJ2-2; 8 bases map to TRBD1. TRBV6-7 is given ORF status, its function remaining uncertain. The V and J ends lost 4 bases and 1 base, in that order; junction bases with no gene match: 2. The CDR3 has 15 residues. The CDR3 here is CASSSGQVNTGELFF. In nucleotides, the CDR3 is TGTGCCAGCAGTTCGGGACAGGTGAACACCGGGGAGCTGTTTTTT.

The chain joins TRBV15 to TRBJ1-2; 7 bases are a match to TRBD1. V trimming: 4 bases; J trimming: 2 bases; junction bases outside the gene matches: 1. Germline CDR1 LNHNV, CDR2 YYDKDF (reference sequence). The CDR3 runs 13 residues. CDR3 nucleotides: TGTGCCACCAGCATAGGGGGCAACTATGGCTACACCTTC. It specifies CATSIGGNYGYTF.

This chain connects TRBV5-1 to TRBJ2-7; TRBD2 matches at 12 bases. V dropped 3 bases and J dropped 2; count of bases not matched to a gene: 6. In germline, CDR1 is SGHRS, CDR2 YFSETQ. This CDR3 region has 16 residues. In nucleotides, the CDR3 is TGCGCCAGCAGCTCCTCTAGCGGGAGGGCGGCCTACGAGCAGTACTTC. This encodes CASSSSSGRAAYEQYF.

This rearrangement joins TRBV4-1 to TRBJ2-7, with 10 positions matching TRBD2. The CDR3 has 19 residues. The J segment lost 0 bases and the V segment lost 1 base, leaving 12 bases of the junction unmatched. The V gene's germline CDR1 is MGHRA and CDR2 YSYEKL. CDR3 nucleotides: TGCGCCAGCAGCCAAGGGGAATGGCTAGCGGGGGCCCTCTCCTACGAGCAGTACTTC. Its protein is CASSQGEWLAGALSYEQYF.

This chain connects TRBV6-1 to TRBJ1-3, with D possibly matching TRBD1 (6 bases). Germline-derived CDR1 and CDR2 are MNHNS and SASEGT. Trimming shortened V by 4 bases and J by 0 bases, and 13 bases separated the two germline ends. The CDR3 loop spans 16 amino acids. This chain's CDR3 is CASSVTGTFSGNTIYF. The CDR3 DNA reads TGTGCCAGCAGTGTCACCGGGACATTCTCTGGAAACACCATATATTTT.

This clone showed up just once. The J gene is TRBJ2-5, the V gene TRBV3-1 (or the pseudogene TRBV3-2), with 10 bases fitting TRBD1. V shed 4 bases, J shed 5 bases, and the junction held 10 bases outside the gene matches. The CDR3 sequence is 16 residues long. Germline V gene lookup returns CDR1 LGHDT and CDR2 YNNKEL (reference sequence). The CDR3, as DNA: TGTGCCAGCAGCCGACCGGGACAGGGGCGAAGGGAGACCCAGTACTTC. Translation gives CASSRPGQGRRETQYF.

In this sample, this clone turned up a few times. The rearrangement uses TRBV11-2 and TRBJ2-5; D not resolved. Per germline, CDR1 SGHAT and CDR2 FQNNGV. The CDR3 is 11 amino acids. Trimming removed 5 bases at V and 7 bases at J, with 8 bases between. CDR3 sequence: CASSPGVTQYF. The CDR3, as DNA: TGTGCCAGCAGCCCAGGAGTGACCCAGTACTTC.

The rearrangement links TRBV10-3 to TRBJ2-1, with a weak D call TRBD1 (5 bases). Germline CDR1 reads ENHRY; CDR2 reads SYGVKD. V was pared by 6 bases and J by 6 bases, with 12 bases between. There are 13 residues in the CDR3. The CDR3 loop is CAIRDTLSNEQFF. DNA for the CDR3: TGTGCCATCAGGGACACTTTGAGCAATGAGCAGTTCTTC.

V and J are TRBV5-1 and TRBJ1-1; TRBD1 matches 7 bases. Trimming at V came to 4 bases and at J to 0 bases, leaving 3 bases not matched to a gene. The CDR3 runs to 14 residues. Germline CDR1 reads SGHRS; CDR2 reads YFSETQ. CDR3: CASSPGTVNTEAFF. DNA for the CDR3: TGCGCCAGCAGCCCCGGGACAGTGAACACTGAAGCTTTCTTT.

J is TRBJ2-7 and V is TRBV6-6; 9 bases align to TRBD2. Germline CDR1 reads MNHNY; CDR2 reads SVGAGI (reference sequence). CDR3 size: 14 residues. Germline trimming cut 2 bases from V and 3 bases from J; bases unmatched to any gene: 2. DNA of the CDR3: TGTGCCAGCAGTTACGCGGGAGGGGACTACGAGCAGTACTTC. This gives the protein CASSYAGGDYEQYF.

V usage is TRBV9 and J usage is TRBJ2-3; the D is unclear. The V end was cut by 4 bases, the J end by 6 bases, with 9 bases between. The CDR3 loop spans 12 amino acids. Germline-derived CDR1 and CDR2 are SGDLS and YYNGEE. The CDR3: CASSPSRDTQYF. CDR3 coding DNA: TGTGCCAGCAGCCCGAGCCGGGATACGCAGTATTTT.

The gene calls are TRBV10-3 and TRBJ1-3; D gene unclear. This CDR3 is built from 13 residues. Per the germline V gene, CDR1 is ENHRY and CDR2 is SYGVKD. Trimming shortened V by 10 bases and J by 0 bases, and 10 bases separated the two germline ends. This CDR3 reads CATGLNSGNTIYF. The CDR3, as DNA: TGTGCCACCGGACTCAACTCTGGAAACACCATATATTTT.

Points on this clone: This sample also contains other DNA sequences that code for the same CDR3. V is TRBV18 and J is TRBJ1-1, with a tentative D call TRBD1 (5 bases). Deletions cut 3 bases from V and 1 base from J, with 6 bases between. The CDR3 is made up of 13 amino acids. Germline V CDR1 and CDR2: KGHSH, LQKENI. The CDR3 reads CASSPGGNTEAFF. CDR3 DNA: TGTGCCAGCTCACCGGGGGGGAACACTGAAGCTTTCTTT.

The chain couples TRBV7-9 to TRBJ2-7; D is perhaps TRBD1 or TRBD2 (5 bases each). The CDR3 runs 15 residues. Germline CDR1 and CDR2: SEHNR and FQNEAQ (reference sequence). Trimming shortened V by 3 bases and J by 6 bases, and 18 bases separated the two germline ends. The DNA for the CDR3 is TGTGCCAGCAGCTTTGGACCTCTCGACGGGGCCGAGCAGTACTTC. This sequence encodes CASSFGPLDGAEQYF.

The genes are TRBV7-8 and TRBJ1-2; TRBD1 matches 7 bases. The V segment lost 3 bases and the J segment 1 base; nucleotides outside the gene matches: 5. CDR1 is SGHVS and CDR2 is FQNEAQ in the germline V gene. The CDR3 is 15 amino acids. The DNA for the CDR3 is TGTGCCAGCAGCTTTAGGACAGGAATTAACTATGGCTACACCTTC. Protein product: CASSFRTGINYGYTF.

This chain joins TRBV5-1 and TRBJ2-1, with 11 nucleotides matching TRBD2. The CDR3 sequence is 16 residues long. Germline CDR1 reads SGHRS; CDR2 reads YFSETQ. The V gene end was trimmed by 0 bases and the J gene end by 6 bases; junction bases not matched to a gene: 5. The CDR3 DNA is TGCGCCAGCAGCTTGGTTTCTAGCGGGGGGACCAATGAGCAGTTCTTC. Translated, it gives CASSLVSSGGTNEQFF.

This clone has just a few counts. The chain couples TRBV4-2 to TRBJ2-7; TRBD2 is a possible D gene (5 bases). V was pared by 1 base and J by 1 base, with 14 bases between. There are 16 residues in the CDR3. Looked up from germline, CDR1 is LGHNA and CDR2 is YNFKEQ. CDR3 amino acids: CASSQGPSLGSYEQYF. The CDR3 DNA is TGTGCCAGCAGCCAAGGGCCTAGCTTGGGATCCTACGAGCAGTACTTC.

The rearrangement joins TRBV27 to TRBJ2-3, with 9 nucleotides matching TRBD2. The germline V gene has CDR1 MNHEY and CDR2 SMNVEV (reference sequence). After removal of 7 bases from V and 8 bases from J, the junction contained 4 bases not matched to a gene. The CDR3 is 12 amino acids. DNA of the CDR3: TGTGCCAGCACCTATAGCGGGGGTACGCAGTATTTT. Translation gives CASTYSGGTQYF.

The rearrangement links TRBV6-5 to TRBJ2-5; a weak D match, TRBD1 (5 bases). Trimming shortened V by 8 bases and J by 1 base, and 11 bases separated the two germline ends. In germline, CDR1 is MNHEY, CDR2 SVGAGI. The CDR3 sequence is 13 residues long. CDR3 in DNA: TGTGCCAGCGGGGCACAGTTCCAAGAGACCCAGTACTTC. This gives the protein CASGAQFQETQYF.

V gene TRBV5-5 combines with J gene TRBJ2-3; 7 bases agree with TRBD2. After removal of 0 bases from V and 3 bases from J, the junction contained 4 bases not matched to a gene. Germline-derived CDR1 and CDR2 are SGHKS and YYEKEE (reference sequence). The CDR3 has 15 residues. CDR3 sequence: CASSLVPSGTDTQYF. The CDR3 region has the DNA TGTGCCAGCAGCTTGGTTCCTAGCGGTACAGATACGCAGTATTTT.

The chain recombines TRBV19 with TRBJ1-1; D not resolved. The V end was cut by 5 bases, the J end by 4 bases, with 11 bases between. This CDR3 comprises 13 residues. Germline values: CDR1 LNHDA, CDR2 SQIVND (reference sequence). The CDR3 protein is CASSDSPSTEAFF. The CDR3 DNA reads TGTGCCAGTAGTGACTCCCCTTCCACTGAAGCTTTCTTT.

This clone was picked up a small number of times. The CDR3 reads CASSLWGTLASPLHF. DNA for the CDR3: TGTGCCAGCAGCTTATGGGGGACCTTGGCTTCACCCCTCCACTTT. The chain combines TRBV7-9 with TRBJ1-6, with a tentative D call TRBD1 (5 bases). Per germline, CDR1 SEHNR and CDR2 FQNEAQ (reference sequence). V shed 2 bases and J shed 9 bases, with 14 bases lying between them. There are 15 residues in the CDR3.

This clone was recorded a few times. The gene calls are TRBV10-1 and TRBJ2-1, with TRBD2 identical over 9 bases. V was pared by 1 base and J by 5 bases, with 6 bases of the junction left unmatched. CDR1 WNHNN and CDR2 SYGVQD come from the germline V gene (reference sequence). This CDR3 is built from 16 residues. The CDR3 region is CASSEYSGGINNEQFF. CDR3 DNA: TGCGCCAGCAGTGAGTATAGCGGGGGTATCAACAATGAGCAGTTCTTC.

The chain carries TRBV4-1 and TRBJ2-1; TRBD2 matches 8 bases. The germline V gene has CDR1 MGHRA and CDR2 YSYEKL. V lost 4 bases to trimming and J lost 3 bases; unmatched junction nucleotides: 5. The CDR3 totals 15 residues. CDR3 residues: CASSPPGLDYNEQFF. In DNA, the CDR3 is TGCGCCAGCAGCCCCCCGGGACTAGACTACAATGAGCAGTTCTTC.